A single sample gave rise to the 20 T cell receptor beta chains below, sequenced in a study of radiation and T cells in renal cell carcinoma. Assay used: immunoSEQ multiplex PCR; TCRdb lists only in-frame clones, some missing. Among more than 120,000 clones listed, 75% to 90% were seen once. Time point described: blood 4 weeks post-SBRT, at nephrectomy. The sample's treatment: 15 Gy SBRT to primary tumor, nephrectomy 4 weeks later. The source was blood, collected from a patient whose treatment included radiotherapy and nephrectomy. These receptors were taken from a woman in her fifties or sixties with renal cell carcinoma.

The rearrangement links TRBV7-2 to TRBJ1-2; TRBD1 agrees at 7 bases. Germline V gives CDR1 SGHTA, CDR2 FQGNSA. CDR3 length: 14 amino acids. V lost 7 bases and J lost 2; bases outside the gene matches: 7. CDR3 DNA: TGTGCCAGCATCTTGACAGGGCAAAACTATGGCTACACCTTC. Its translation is CASILTGQNYGYTF.

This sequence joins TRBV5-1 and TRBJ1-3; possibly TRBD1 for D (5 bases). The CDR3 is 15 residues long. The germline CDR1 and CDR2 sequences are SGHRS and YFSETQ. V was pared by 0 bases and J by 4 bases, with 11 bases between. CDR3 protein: CASSLDGGPGNTIYF. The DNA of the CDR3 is TGCGCCAGCAGCTTGGATGGGGGTCCGGGAAACACCATATATTTT.

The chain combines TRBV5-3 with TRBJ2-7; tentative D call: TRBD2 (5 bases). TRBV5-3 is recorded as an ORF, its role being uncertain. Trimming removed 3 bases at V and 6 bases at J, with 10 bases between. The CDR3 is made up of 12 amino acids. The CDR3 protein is CARSSRVSEQYF. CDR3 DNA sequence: TGTGCCAGAAGCTCGAGGGTAAGCGAGCAGTACTTC.

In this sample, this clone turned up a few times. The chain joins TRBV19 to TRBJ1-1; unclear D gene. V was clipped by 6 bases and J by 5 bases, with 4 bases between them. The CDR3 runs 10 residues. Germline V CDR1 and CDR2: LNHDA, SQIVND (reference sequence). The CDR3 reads CASRQTEAFF. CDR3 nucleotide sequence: TGTGCCAGTAGACAGACTGAAGCTTTCTTT.

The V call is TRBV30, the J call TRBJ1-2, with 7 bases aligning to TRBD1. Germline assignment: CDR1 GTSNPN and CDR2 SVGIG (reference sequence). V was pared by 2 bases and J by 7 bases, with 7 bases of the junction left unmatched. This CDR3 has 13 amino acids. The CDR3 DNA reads TGTGCCTGGAGTCCCGTGACAGGGAGTGGCTACACCTTC. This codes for CAWSPVTGSGYTF.

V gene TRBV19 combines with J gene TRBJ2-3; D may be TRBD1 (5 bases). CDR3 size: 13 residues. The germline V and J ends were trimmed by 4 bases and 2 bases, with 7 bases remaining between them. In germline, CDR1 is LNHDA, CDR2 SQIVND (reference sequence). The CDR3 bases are TGTGCCAGTAGTAGGGGCTACACAGATACGCAGTATTTT. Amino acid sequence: CASSRGYTDTQYF.

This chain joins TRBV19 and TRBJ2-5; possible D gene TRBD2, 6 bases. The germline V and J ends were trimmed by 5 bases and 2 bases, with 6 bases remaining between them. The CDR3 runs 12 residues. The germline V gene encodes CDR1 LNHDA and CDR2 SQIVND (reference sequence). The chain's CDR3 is CASSRGQETQYF. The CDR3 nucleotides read TGTGCCAGTAGTCGGGGGCAAGAGACCCAGTACTTC.

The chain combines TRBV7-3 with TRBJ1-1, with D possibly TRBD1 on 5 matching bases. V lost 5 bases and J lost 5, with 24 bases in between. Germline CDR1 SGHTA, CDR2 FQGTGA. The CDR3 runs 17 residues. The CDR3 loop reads CASSPSLERIQGTEAFF. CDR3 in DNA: TGTGCCAGCAGCCCGTCTCTCGAAAGGATTCAGGGTACTGAAGCTTTCTTT.

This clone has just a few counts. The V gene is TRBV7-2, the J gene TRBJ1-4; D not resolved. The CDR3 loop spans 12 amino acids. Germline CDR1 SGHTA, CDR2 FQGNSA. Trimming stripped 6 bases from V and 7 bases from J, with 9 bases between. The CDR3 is CASSHPGEKLFF. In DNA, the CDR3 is TGTGCCAGCAGTCACCCTGGTGAAAAACTGTTTTTT. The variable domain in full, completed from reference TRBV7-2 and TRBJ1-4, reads GAGVSQSPSNKVTEKGKDVELRCDPISGHTALYWYRQSLGQGLEFLIYFQGNSAPDKSGLPSDRFSAERTGGSVSTLTIQRTQQEDSAVYLCASSHPGEKLFFGSGTQLSVL.

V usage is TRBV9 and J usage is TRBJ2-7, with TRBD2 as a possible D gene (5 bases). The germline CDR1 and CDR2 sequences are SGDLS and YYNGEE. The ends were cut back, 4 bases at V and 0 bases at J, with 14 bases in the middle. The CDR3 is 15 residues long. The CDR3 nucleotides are TGTGCCAGCAGCCCCCTTGCGGGCCTCTCCTACGAGCAGTACTTC. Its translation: CASSPLAGLSYEQYF.

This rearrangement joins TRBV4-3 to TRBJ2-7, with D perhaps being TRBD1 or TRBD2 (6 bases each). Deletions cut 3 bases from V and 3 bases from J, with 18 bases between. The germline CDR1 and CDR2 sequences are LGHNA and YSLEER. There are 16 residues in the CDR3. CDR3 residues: CASSQAIPRDNYEQYF. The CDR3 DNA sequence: TGCGCCAGCAGCCAGGCCATTCCGCGGGACAACTACGAGCAGTACTTC.

The CDR3 DNA reads TGTGCCATCAGCCGGGGGGCAGGGGAGCGGGAAAAACTGTTTTTT. Protein product: CAISRGAGEREKLFF. The genes are TRBV10-3 and TRBJ1-4, with D tentatively TRBD1 (6 bases). V lost 6 bases, J lost 8 bases, and 19 bases lay in between. Germline assignment: CDR1 ENHRY and CDR2 SYGVKD. There are 15 residues in the CDR3.

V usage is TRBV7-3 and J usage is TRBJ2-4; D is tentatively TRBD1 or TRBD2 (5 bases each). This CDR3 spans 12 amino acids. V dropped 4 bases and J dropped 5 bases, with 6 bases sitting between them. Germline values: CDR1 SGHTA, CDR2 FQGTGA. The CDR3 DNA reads TGTGCCAGCAGCTCGGGACAAAACATTCAGTACTTC. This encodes CASSSGQNIQYF.

CDR3 bases: TGTGCCAGCACTTCTCAGGGGAACACTGAAGCTTTCTTT. Translation gives CASTSQGNTEAFF. The chain joins TRBV18 to TRBJ1-1, with D possibly matching TRBD1 (5 bases). Germline V CDR1 and CDR2: KGHSH, LQKENI. There are 13 residues in the CDR3. Trimming removed 8 bases at V and 1 base at J, with 11 bases between. The entire variable domain, with the rest obtained from reference TRBV18 and TRBJ1-1, is as follows: NAGVMQNPRHLVRRRGQEARLRCSPMKGHSHVYWYRQLPEEGLKFMVYLQKENIIDESGMPKERFSAEFPKEGPSILRIQQVVRGDSAAYFCASTSQGNTEAFFGQGTRLTVV.

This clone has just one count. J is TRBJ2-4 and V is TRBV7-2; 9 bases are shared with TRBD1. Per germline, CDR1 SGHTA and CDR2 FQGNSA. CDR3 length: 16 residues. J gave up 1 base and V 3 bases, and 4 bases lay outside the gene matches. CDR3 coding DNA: TGTGCCAGCAGCTTCGTACAGGGGGCGGCCAAAAACATTCAGTACTTC. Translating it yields CASSFVQGAAKNIQYF.

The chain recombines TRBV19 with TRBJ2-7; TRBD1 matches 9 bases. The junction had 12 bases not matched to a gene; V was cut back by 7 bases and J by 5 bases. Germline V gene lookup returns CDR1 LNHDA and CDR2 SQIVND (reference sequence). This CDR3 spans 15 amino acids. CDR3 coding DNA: TGTGCCAGTACCGTGGGACAGGGAGTAGGCGACGAGCAGTACTTC. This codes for CASTVGQGVGDEQYF.

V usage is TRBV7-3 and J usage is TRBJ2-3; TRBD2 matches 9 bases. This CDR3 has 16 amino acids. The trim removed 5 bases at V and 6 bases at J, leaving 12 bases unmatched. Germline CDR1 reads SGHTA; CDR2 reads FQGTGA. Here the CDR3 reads CASSLTSSGISDTQYF. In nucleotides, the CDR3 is TGTGCCAGCAGCCTTACCTCTAGCGGGATATCGGATACGCAGTATTTT.

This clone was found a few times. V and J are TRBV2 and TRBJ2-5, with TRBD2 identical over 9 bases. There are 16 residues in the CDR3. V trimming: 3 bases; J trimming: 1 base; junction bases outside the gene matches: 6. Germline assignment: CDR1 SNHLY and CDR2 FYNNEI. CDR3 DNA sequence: TGTGCCAGCAGTGAGGAAGGAGCGGGGGGCCAAGAGACCCAGTACTTC. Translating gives CASSEEGAGGQETQYF.

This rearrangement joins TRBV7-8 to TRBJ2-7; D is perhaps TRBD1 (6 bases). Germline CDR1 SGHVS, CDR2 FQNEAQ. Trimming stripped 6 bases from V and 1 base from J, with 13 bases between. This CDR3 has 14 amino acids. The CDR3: CASSLDRFSYEQYF. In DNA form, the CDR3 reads TGTGCCAGCAGTCTAGACAGGTTTTCCTACGAGCAGTACTTC.

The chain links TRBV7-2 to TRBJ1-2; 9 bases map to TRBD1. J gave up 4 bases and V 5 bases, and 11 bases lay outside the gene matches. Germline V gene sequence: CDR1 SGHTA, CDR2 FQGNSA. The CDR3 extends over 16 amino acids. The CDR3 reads CASSPGGWGQGYGYTF. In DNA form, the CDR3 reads TGTGCCAGCAGCCCGGGGGGGTGGGGACAGGGCTATGGCTACACCTTC.